This entry describes one T cell receptor beta chain. Its target is not known. The data are from a study of cytomegalovirus exposure and HLA in healthy donors. Study information: An earlier analysis found roughly 110 million unique TCR beta sequences from about 179 million T cells. About 84% of approximately 400 genotyped donors fell in the Caucasian-associated ancestry cluster. Study-wide results and caveats: In a later analysis, TCR beta V- and J-gene trimming was associated with a missense DCLRE1C variant. Per a later analysis, HLA-associated TCR beta chains showed more clonal expansion than other, equally common TCR beta chains.

Germline V gene lookup returns CDR1 SGHNT and CDR2 YENEEA. This CDR3 comprises 12 residues. The V end was cut by 2 bases, the J end by 5 bases, with 7 bases between. PCR used 60 Vbeta primers and 13 Jbeta primers. The table came from immunoSEQ multiplex PCR; TCRdb's copy has only in-frame clones and leaves some out. There are fewer than 150,000 clones in the sample; roughly 85% occur only once, and approximately 6.7% lies in the top ten. The V and J genes are TRBV11-3 and TRBJ2-7; D not resolved. The receptor was isolated from a woman aged 25 to 39 in good health and CMV-seropositive. The material sequenced was PBMCs. CDR3 nucleotides: TGTGCCAGCAGCTTACATTCCAACGAGCAGTACTTC. Translation: CASSLHSNEQYF.